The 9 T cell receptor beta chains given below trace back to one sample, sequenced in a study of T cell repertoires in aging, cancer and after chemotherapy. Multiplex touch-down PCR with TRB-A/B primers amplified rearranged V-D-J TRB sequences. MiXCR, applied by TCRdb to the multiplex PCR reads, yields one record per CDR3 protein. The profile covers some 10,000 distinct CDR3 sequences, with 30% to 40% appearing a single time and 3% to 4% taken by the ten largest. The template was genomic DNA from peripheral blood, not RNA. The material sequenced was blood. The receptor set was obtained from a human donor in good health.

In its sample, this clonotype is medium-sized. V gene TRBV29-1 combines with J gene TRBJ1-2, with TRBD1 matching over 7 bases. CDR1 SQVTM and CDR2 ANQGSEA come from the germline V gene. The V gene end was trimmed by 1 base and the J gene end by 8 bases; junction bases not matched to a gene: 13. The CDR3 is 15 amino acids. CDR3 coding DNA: TGCAGCGTTGAAGCCGGACAGGTCCCAATGGACGGCTACACCTTC. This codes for CSVEAGQVPMDGYTF. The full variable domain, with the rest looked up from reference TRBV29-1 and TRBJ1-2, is SAVISQKPSRDICQRGTSLTIQCQVDSQVTMMFWYRQQPGQSLTLIATANQGSEATYESGFVIDKFPISRPNLTFSTLTVSNMSPEDSSIYLCSVEAGQVPMDGYTFGSGTRLTVV.

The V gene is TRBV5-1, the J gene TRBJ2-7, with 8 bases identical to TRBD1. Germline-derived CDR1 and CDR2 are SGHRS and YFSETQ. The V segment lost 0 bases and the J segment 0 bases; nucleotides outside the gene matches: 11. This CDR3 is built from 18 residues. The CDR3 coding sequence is TGCGCCAGCAGCTTGGGGCCCCTACAGGGGGGATCCTCCTACGAGCAGTACTTC. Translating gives CASSLGPLQGGSSYEQYF.

Written as DNA, the CDR3 is TGTGCCACCAGCAGAGATAAGACAGGGTGGGATGGAAACACCATATATTTT. It is translated as CATSRDKTGWDGNTIYF. The V and J genes are TRBV15 and TRBJ1-3; 7 bases line up with TRBD1. This CDR3 region has 17 residues. With 0 bases clipped from V and 3 bases from J, the junction kept 8 bases outside the gene matches. CDR1 is LNHNV and CDR2 is YYDKDF in the germline V gene (reference sequence).

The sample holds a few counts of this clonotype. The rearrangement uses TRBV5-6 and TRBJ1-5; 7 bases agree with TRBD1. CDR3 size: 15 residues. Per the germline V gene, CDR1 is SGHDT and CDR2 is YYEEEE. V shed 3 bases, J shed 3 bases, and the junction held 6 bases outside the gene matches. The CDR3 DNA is TGTGCCAGCAGCTCTGAACAGGGGTACAATCAGCCCCAGCATTTT. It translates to CASSSEQGYNQPQHF.

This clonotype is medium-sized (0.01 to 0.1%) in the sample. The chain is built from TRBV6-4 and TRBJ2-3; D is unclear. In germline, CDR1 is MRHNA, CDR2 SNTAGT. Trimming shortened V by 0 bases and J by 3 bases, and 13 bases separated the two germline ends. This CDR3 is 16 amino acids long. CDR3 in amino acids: CASSDSSSLGTDTQYF. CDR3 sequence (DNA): TGTGCCAGCAGTGACTCAAGCTCCCTCGGAACAGATACGCAGTATTTT.

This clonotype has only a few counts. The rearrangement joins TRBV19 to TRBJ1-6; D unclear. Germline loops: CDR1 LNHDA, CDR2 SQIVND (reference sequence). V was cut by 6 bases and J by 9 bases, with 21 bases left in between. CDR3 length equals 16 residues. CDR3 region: CASRAPASGTSSPLHF. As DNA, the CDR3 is TGTGCCAGTAGAGCCCCGGCCTCAGGAACTTCTTCACCCCTCCACTTT. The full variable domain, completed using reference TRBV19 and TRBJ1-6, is DGGITQSPKYLFRKEGQNVTLSCEQNLNHDAMYWYRQDPGQGLRLIYYSQIVNDFQKGDIAEGYSVSREKKESFPLTVTSAQKNPTAFYLCASRAPASGTSSPLHFGNGTRLTVT.

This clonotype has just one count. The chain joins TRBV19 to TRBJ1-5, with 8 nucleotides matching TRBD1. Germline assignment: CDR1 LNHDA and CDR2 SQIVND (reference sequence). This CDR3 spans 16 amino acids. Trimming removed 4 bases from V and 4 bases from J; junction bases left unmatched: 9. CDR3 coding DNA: TGTGCCAGTAGTACCCGGACAGGGTCCTTTAATCAGCCCCAGCATTTT. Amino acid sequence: CASSTRTGSFNQPQHF. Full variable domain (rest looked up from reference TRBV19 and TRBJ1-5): DGGITQSPKYLFRKEGQNVTLSCEQNLNHDAMYWYRQDPGQGLRLIYYSQIVNDFQKGDIAEGYSVSREKKESFPLTVTSAQKNPTAFYLCASSTRTGSFNQPQHFGDGTRLSIL.

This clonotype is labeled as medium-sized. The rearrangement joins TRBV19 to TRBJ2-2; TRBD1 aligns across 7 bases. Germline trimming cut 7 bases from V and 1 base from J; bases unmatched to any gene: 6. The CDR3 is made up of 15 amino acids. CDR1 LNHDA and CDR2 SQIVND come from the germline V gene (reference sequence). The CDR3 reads CASTLTGVNTGELFF. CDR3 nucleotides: TGTGCCAGTACCCTCACAGGGGTGAACACCGGGGAGCTGTTTTTT.

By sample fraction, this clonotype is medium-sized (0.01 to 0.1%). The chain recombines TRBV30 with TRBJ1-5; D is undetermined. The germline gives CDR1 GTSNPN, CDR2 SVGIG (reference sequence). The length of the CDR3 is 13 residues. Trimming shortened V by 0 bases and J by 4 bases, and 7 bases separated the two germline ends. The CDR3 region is CAWSVFGNQPQHF. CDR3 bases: TGTGCCTGGAGTGTATTCGGAAATCAGCCCCAGCATTTT.